This TCR beta chain originates from a study of blood T cell repertoires in COVID-19. Overall study: The cDNA or gDNA used as material had been derived from T cells, B-cell-depleted T cells, or PBMCs.

Only in-frame clones appear in the TCRdb table, and some are missing; sequencing was by immunoSEQ multiplex PCR. The data contain a few hundred thousand clones, roughly 87% of them singletons. Trimming removed 3 bases from V and 0 bases from J; junction bases left unmatched: 15. This CDR3 has 20 residues. Germline CDR1 and CDR2: SGHRS and YFSETQ. Input material: PBMCs or T cells enriched from blood (not recorded which). The chain recombines TRBV5-1 with TRBJ2-4, with TRBD2 matching over 10 bases. The receptor was derived from a woman aged 25-40 years who had recovered from COVID-19. CDR3 amino acids: CASSSMTSGFPPGAKNIQYF. For the CDR3, the DNA is TGCGCCAGCAGCTCAATGACTAGCGGGTTCCCCCCAGGAGCCAAAAACATTCAGTACTTC.